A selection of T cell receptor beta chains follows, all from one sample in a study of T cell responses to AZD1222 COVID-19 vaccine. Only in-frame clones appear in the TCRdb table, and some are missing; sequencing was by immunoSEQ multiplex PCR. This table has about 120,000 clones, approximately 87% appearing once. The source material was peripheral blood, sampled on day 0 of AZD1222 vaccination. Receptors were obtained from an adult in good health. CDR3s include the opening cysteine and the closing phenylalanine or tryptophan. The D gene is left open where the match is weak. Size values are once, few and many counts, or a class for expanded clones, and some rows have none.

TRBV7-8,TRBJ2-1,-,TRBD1,TGTGCCAGCAGCCGAAGGACAGGCTATGAGCAGTTCTTC,CASSRRTGYEQFF
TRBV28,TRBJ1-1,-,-,TGTGCCAGCACCTCCGAAGCCCGGACAGCCCGGCACACTGAAGCTTTCTTT,CASTSEARTARHTEAFF
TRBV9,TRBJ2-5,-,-,TGTGCCAGCAGCGCGGGTCAAGGCCAAGAGACCCAGTACTTC,CASSAGQGQETQYF
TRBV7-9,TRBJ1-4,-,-,TGTGCCAGCAGCGATCGTTCAACTAATGAAAAACTGTTTTTT,CASSDRSTNEKLFF
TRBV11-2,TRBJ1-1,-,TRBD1,TGTGCCAGCAGCATATCCGGGACAGACACTGAAGCTTTCTTT,CASSISGTDTEAFF
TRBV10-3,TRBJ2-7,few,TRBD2,TGTGCCATCAGCCCACTAGCGGGAAGGACCTCCTACGAGCAGTACTTC,CAISPLAGRTSYEQYF
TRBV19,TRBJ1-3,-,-,TGTGCCAGTAGTGTTACGACAGGCCCCTCTGGAAACACCATATATTTT,CASSVTTGPSGNTIYF
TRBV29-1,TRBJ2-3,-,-,TGCAGCGTTGTCCCGACCGGCGGGAACCACCAGGATACGCAGTATTTT,CSVVPTGGNHQDTQYF
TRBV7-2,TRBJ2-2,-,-,TGTGCCAGCAGGGTGGTCAACGGGGAGCTGTTTTTT,CASRVVNGELFF
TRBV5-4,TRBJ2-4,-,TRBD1,TGTGCCAGCAGCTTACAGGGGGGCAAAAACATTCAGTACTTC,CASSLQGGKNIQYF
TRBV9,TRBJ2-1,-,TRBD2,TGTGCCAGCAGCGTAGACCCCCGCGGGAGGAACAATGAGCAGTTCTTC,CASSVDPRGRNNEQFF
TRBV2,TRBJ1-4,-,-,TGTGCCAGCGGCCTCCAGGTTCCACAGGAAAAACTGTTTTTT,CASGLQVPQEKLFF
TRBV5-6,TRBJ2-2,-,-,TGTGCCAGCAGCTTTCTAGGGAGCAGCACACGAGTGTCCGGGGAGCTGTTTTTT,CASSFLGSSTRVSGELFF
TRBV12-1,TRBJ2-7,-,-,TGTGCCAGCAGCTTACTAGCGGGCCACGAGCAGTACTTC,CASSLLAGHEQYF
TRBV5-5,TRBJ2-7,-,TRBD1,TGTGCCAGCAGCTTGACCTCCGGGACAGGTCCCCCCTACGAGCAGTACTTC,CASSLTSGTGPPYEQYF
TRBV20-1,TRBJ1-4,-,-,TGCAGTGCCACCAAGGACGAAAAACTGTTTTTT,CSATKDEKLFF
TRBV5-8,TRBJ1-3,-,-,TGTGCCAGCACTCGGGGAGGGGCTGGAAACACCATATATTTT,CASTRGGAGNTIYF
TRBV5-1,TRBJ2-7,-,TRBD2,TGCGCCAGCAGCTTGGGTCTAGCGGGAGACGAGCAGTACTTC,CASSLGLAGDEQYF
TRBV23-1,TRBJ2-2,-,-,TGCGCCAGCAGTCAATCGAGTTTCCAGGGTAACACCGGGGAGCTGTTTTTT,CASSQSSFQGNTGELFF
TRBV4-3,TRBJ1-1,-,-,TGCGCCAGCAGCCAAGATCTGACGGTTGAAGCTTTCTTT,CASSQDLTVEAFF
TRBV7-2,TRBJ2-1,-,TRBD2,TGTGCCAGCAGCTTAGCCGTAGCGGGGTCCTACAATGAGCAGTTCTTC,CASSLAVAGSYNEQFF
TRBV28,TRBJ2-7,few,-,TGTGCCAGCAGTTTTGGAGGGGGGCGACTCGGGCGGCCCTACGAGCAGTACTTC,CASSFGGGRLGRPYEQYF
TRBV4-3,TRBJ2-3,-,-,TGCGCCAGCAGCCAAGCCCGGGGAGATACGCAGTATTTT,CASSQARGDTQYF
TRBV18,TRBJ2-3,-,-,TGTGCCAGCTCACCACCGGTAACAGATACGCAGTATTTT,CASSPPVTDTQYF
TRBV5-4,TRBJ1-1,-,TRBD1,TGTGCCAGCAGCTTGCCCACAGGGGCGGGCACTGAAGCTTTCTTT,CASSLPTGAGTEAFF
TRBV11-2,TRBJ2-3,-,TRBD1,TGTGCCAGCAGCTTAGATCCGGACAGGTTCAGCACAGATACGCAGTATTTT,CASSLDPDRFSTDTQYF
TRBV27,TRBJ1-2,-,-,TGTGCCAGCAGTTTAAAGGGTTACAACTATGGCTACACCTTC,CASSLKGYNYGYTF
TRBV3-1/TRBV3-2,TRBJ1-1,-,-,TGTGCCAGCAGCCAACAACTGATACCTGAAGCTTTCTTT,CASSQQLIPEAFF
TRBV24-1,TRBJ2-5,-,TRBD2,TGTGCCACCAGTGATCCACCGGGGACTAACCAAGAGACCCAGTACTTC,CATSDPPGTNQETQYF
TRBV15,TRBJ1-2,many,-,TGTGCCACCAAGGCACTTGGAGATTCTGGGACTGTTCCAAACTATGGCTACACCTTC,CATKALGDSGTVPNYGYTF
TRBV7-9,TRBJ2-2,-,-,TGTGCCAGCAGCCTGATCGAGGGGCTGTTTTTT,CASSLIEGLFF
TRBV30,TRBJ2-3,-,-,TGTGCCTGGAGTAACACAGATACGCAGTATTTT,CAWSNTDTQYF
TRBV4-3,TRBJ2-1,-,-,TGCGCCAGCAGCCAAGATAGGTCGATAGCTAGGTACAATGAGCAGTTCTTC,CASSQDRSIARYNEQFF
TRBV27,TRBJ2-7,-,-,TGTGCCAGCAGTTTAAATGTTCCAGAAAACTACGAGCAGTACTTC,CASSLNVPENYEQYF
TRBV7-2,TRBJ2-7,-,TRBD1,TGTGCCAGCAGCCCTCGACAGGGGTGGGACGAGCAGTACTTC,CASSPRQGWDEQYF
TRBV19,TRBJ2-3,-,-,TGTGCCAGTAGTATAAGACGGGCAGGGATGGATACGCAGTATTTT,CASSIRRAGMDTQYF
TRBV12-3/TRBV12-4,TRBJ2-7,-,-,TGTGCCAGCAGTTTAACGCGATACGAGCAGTACTTC,CASSLTRYEQYF
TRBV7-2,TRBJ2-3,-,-,TGTGCCAGCTGTGCGGATGATACGCAGTATTTT,CASCADDTQYF
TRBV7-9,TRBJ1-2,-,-,TGTGCCAGCAGCCCTCCGGGAGATAACTATGGCTACACCTTC,CASSPPGDNYGYTF
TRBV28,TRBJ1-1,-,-,TGTGCCAGCAGTTCCACAGGGTTGAACACTGAAGCTTTCTTT,CASSSTGLNTEAFF